Presented here are 26 T cell receptor beta chains from one specimen sequenced in a study of OX40 agonist ivuxolimab in advanced cancers. Data came from immunoSEQ multiplex PCR; TCRdb stores just in-frame clones and leaves some out. The sample yields tens of thousands of clones, about 88% seen once. The material was CD4+ or CD8+ T cells sorted from blood, obtained in a trial of the OX40 agonist ivuxolimab. The source of these receptors is an adult with an advanced solid tumor such as melanoma, head and neck, liver or kidney cancer.

The chain carries TRBV18 and TRBJ2-3; no reliable D call. Trimming pared 1 base from V and 2 bases from J, leaving 13 bases between. The germline V gene encodes CDR1 KGHSH and CDR2 LQKENI. The CDR3 sequence is 16 residues long. CDR3: CASSPLGSSLTDTQYF. DNA of the CDR3: TGTGCCAGCTCACCACTTGGCTCCAGCCTCACAGATACGCAGTATTTT.

J is TRBJ1-1 and V is TRBV7-9, with TRBD1 identical over 7 bases. This CDR3 is 14 amino acids long. CDR1 is SEHNR, CDR2 FQNEAQ, per germline (reference sequence). The V and J ends lost 5 bases and 1 base, in that order; junction bases with no gene match: 4. CDR3 residues: CASSLQGGNTEAFF. DNA for the CDR3: TGTGCCAGCAGCCTCCAGGGGGGGAACACTGAAGCTTTCTTT. The full variable domain, in which reference TRBV7-9 and TRBJ1-1 provide the parts outside the CDR3, is DTGVSQNPRHKITKRGQNVTFRCDPISEHNRLYWYRQTLGQGPEFLTYFQNEAQLEKSRLLSDRFSAERPKGSFSTLEIQRTEQGDSAMYLCASSLQGGNTEAFFGQGTRLTVV.

The chain is built from TRBV11-3 and TRBJ2-3; TRBD2 is a possible D gene (6 bases). From germline, CDR1 is SGHNT and CDR2 YENEEA. V shed 5 bases and J shed 3 bases, with 12 bases lying between them. This CDR3 spans 14 amino acids. The CDR3 coding sequence is TGTGCCAGCAGCCCCGGCGGGATGACAGATACGCAGTATTTT. It encodes CASSPGGMTDTQYF.

The V gene is TRBV7-9, the J gene TRBJ2-5; maybe TRBD2 (5 bases). V was trimmed by 6 bases and J by 5 bases, leaving 19 bases between them. The CDR3 contains 15 residues. Germline loops: CDR1 SEHNR, CDR2 FQNEAQ (reference sequence). CDR3 DNA: TGTGCCAGCAGAAGACCGGGGTCGGGGAAGGAGACCCAGTACTTC. Its translation: CASRRPGSGKETQYF.

The chain carries TRBV18 and TRBJ2-5, with D perhaps TRBD2 (6 bases). The germline CDR1 and CDR2 sequences are KGHSH and LQKENI. The CDR3 contains 13 residues. The ends were cut back, 1 base at V and 3 bases at J, with 6 bases in the middle. In DNA, the CDR3 is TGTGCCAGCTCACCACAGCGGGAAGAGACCCAGTACTTC. It encodes CASSPQREETQYF. Filled out from reference TRBV18 and TRBJ2-5, the complete variable domain reads NAGVMQNPRHLVRRRGQEARLRCSPMKGHSHVYWYRQLPEEGLKFMVYLQKENIIDESGMPKERFSAEFPKEGPSILRIQQVVRGDSAAYFCASSPQREETQYFGPGTRLLVL.

This chain connects TRBV6-1 to TRBJ2-7; no reliable D call. Between the trimmed V and J ends, which lost 7 bases and 0 bases, there was a span of 10 bases. Germline V CDR1 and CDR2: MNHNS, SASEGT. CDR3 size: 13 residues. The CDR3 sequence: CASIAGLSYEQYF. The CDR3 nucleotides are TGTGCCAGCATCGCAGGCCTCTCCTACGAGCAGTACTTC.

The chain joins TRBV2 to TRBJ1-1; D is possibly TRBD1 (5 bases). The CDR3 runs to 14 residues. Germline values: CDR1 SNHLY, CDR2 FYNNEI. V lost 1 base, J lost 7 bases, and 13 bases lay in between. CDR3 in DNA: TGTGCCAGCAGTGAAGTCTCAGGGTTGAATGAAGCTTTCTTT. This codes for CASSEVSGLNEAFF. Variable domain in full (rest from reference TRBV2 and TRBJ1-1): EPEVTQTPSHQVTQMGQEVILRCVPISNHLYFYWYRQILGQKVEFLVSFYNNEISEKSEIFDDQFSVERPDGSNFTLKIRSTKLEDSAMYFCASSEVSGLNEAFFGQGTRLTVV.

J is TRBJ2-1 and V is TRBV29-1, with 11 nucleotides matching TRBD2. J gave up 4 bases and V 3 bases, and 8 bases lay outside the gene matches. Germline V lookup: CDR1 SQVTM, CDR2 ANQGSEA. This CDR3 has 16 residues. The CDR3 loop is CSVDPLTSGAYNEQFF. CDR3 DNA: TGCAGCGTTGACCCTCTGACTAGCGGGGCTTACAATGAGCAGTTCTTC.

The rearrangement joins TRBV6-6 to TRBJ2-5; D is perhaps TRBD1 (6 bases). The V end lost 7 bases, the J end lost 0 bases, and 9 bases lay between the germline ends. The CDR3 totals 13 residues. CDR1 is MNHNY and CDR2 is SVGAGI in the germline V gene (reference sequence). The CDR3 spells CASKGGYQETQYF. The CDR3 DNA sequence: TGTGCCAGCAAAGGGGGATACCAAGAGACCCAGTACTTC.

This clone was observed once. In DNA form, the CDR3 reads TGTGCCTGGACGGCTAGCGGAAAGACAAGGGAGACCCAGTACTTC. It is translated as CAWTASGKTRETQYF. The genes are TRBV30 and TRBJ2-5; 7 bases map to TRBD2. The CDR3 consists of 15 residues. Germline CDR1 reads GTSNPN; CDR2 reads SVGIG (reference sequence). Germline trimming cut 4 bases from V and 5 bases from J; bases unmatched to any gene: 13.

V and J are TRBV29-1 and TRBJ2-3; 8 nucleotides align to TRBD1. V shed 3 bases, J shed 1 base, and the junction held 3 bases outside the gene matches. CDR1 is SQVTM, CDR2 ANQGSEA, per germline. This CDR3 has 14 residues. The CDR3 DNA reads as TGCAGCGTTGAGACAGGGGAACGCACAGATACGCAGTATTTT. Protein: CSVETGERTDTQYF.

The genes are TRBV20-1 and TRBJ2-5; D unclear. In germline, CDR1 is DFQATT, CDR2 SNEGSKA (reference sequence). The CDR3 contains 11 residues. V gave up 6 bases and J gave up 4 bases, with 9 bases separating them. The CDR3 bases are TGCAGTGCAAGACCGGGAGAGACCCAGTACTTC. Protein sequence: CSARPGETQYF.

This clone was detected only once. The CDR3 DNA reads as TGTGCCTGGAGTGCGGAGGGAGAGGACAAAAACATTCAGTACTTC. It codes for CAWSAEGEDKNIQYF. The chain couples TRBV30 to TRBJ2-4; D is possibly TRBD2 (6 bases). The CDR3 contains 15 residues. The V end lost 1 base, the J end lost 3 bases, and 13 bases lay between the germline ends. CDR1 and CDR2 from the germline V gene are GTSNPN and SVGIG (reference sequence).

The chain has TRBV7-3 and TRBJ2-7; 9 positions agree with TRBD1. This CDR3 contains 15 residues. V trimming: 3 bases; J trimming: 2 bases; junction bases outside the gene matches: 5. Germline-derived CDR1 and CDR2 are SGHTA and FQGTGA. The CDR3 nucleotides are TGTGCCAGCAGCTTTGGGACAGGGCCAACCTACGAGCAGTACTTC. Protein sequence: CASSFGTGPTYEQYF. The variable domain in full, with the rest retrieved from reference TRBV7-3 and TRBJ2-7, is GAGVSQTPSNKVTEKGKYVELRCDPISGHTALYWYRQSLGQGPEFLIYFQGTGAADDSGLPNDRFFAVRPEGSVSTLKIQRTERGDSAVYLCASSFGTGPTYEQYFGPGTRLTVT.

This clone was detected a few times. The chain combines TRBV28 with TRBJ2-7; D may match TRBD1 or TRBD2 (5 bases each). This CDR3 contains 13 residues. The germline gives CDR1 MDHEN, CDR2 SYDVKM. Trimming removed 6 bases at V and 4 bases at J, with 13 bases between. CDR3 in DNA: TGTGCCAGCAGGCTTGGGACCCTTTACGAGCAGTACTTC. As protein: CASRLGTLYEQYF.

In its sample, this clone was seen once. CDR3 sequence: CASSLEAVSTDTQYF. In DNA, the CDR3 is TGCGCCAGCAGCTTGGAGGCAGTAAGCACAGATACGCAGTATTTT. The chain uses TRBV5-1 and TRBJ2-3, with D uncertain. Trimming cost V 0 bases and J 0 bases, with 8 bases left between them. This CDR3 region has 15 residues. Germline V gene sequence: CDR1 SGHRS, CDR2 YFSETQ. Combining the CDR3 with reference TRBV5-1 and TRBJ2-3 gives the whole variable domain KAGVTQTPRYLIKTRGQQVTLSCSPISGHRSVSWYQQTPGQGLQFLFEYFSETQRNKGNFPGRFSGRQFSNSRSEMNVSTLELGDSALYLCASSLEAVSTDTQYFGPGTRLTVL.

V and J are TRBV29-1 and TRBJ2-7; D may correspond to TRBD1 or TRBD2 (5 bases each). Germline CDR1 SQVTM, CDR2 ANQGSEA. Trimming took off 6 bases at V and 6 bases at J, with 15 bases between the two ends. This CDR3 is 12 amino acids long. The chain's CDR3 is CSVSQGVGEQYF. In nucleotides, the CDR3 is TGCAGCGTCTCTCAGGGAGTGGGCGAGCAGTACTTC.

The chain is built from TRBV7-6 and TRBJ2-1, with 9 bases identical to TRBD2. The CDR3 sequence is 18 residues long. With 1 base clipped from V and 4 bases from J, the junction kept 11 bases outside the gene matches. Germline values: CDR1 SGHVS, CDR2 FNYEAQ. For the CDR3, the DNA is TGTGCCAGCAGCTTAGGCAGCCGACTAGCGGAGCAATACAATGAGCAGTTCTTC. This codes for CASSLGSRLAEQYNEQFF.

The V call is TRBV7-8, the J call TRBJ1-1; D uncertain. V was clipped by 5 bases and J by 1 base, with 11 bases between them. This CDR3 is built from 14 residues. Looked up from germline, CDR1 is SGHVS and CDR2 is FQNEAQ. In DNA, the CDR3 is TGTGCCAGCAGCACGAGACGGGAGAACACTGAAGCTTTCTTT. Protein product: CASSTRRENTEAFF. Drawing the rest from reference TRBV7-8 and TRBJ1-1, the complete variable domain is GAGVSQSPRYKVAKRGQDVALRCDPISGHVSLFWYQQALGQGPEFLTYFQNEAQLDKSGLPSDRFFAERPEGSVSTLKIQRTQQEDSAVYLCASSTRRENTEAFFGQGTRLTVV.

The chain carries TRBV15 and TRBJ1-5, with no clear D. Trimming took off 8 bases at V and 3 bases at J, with 11 bases between the two ends. The germline CDR1 and CDR2 sequences are LNHNV and YYDKDF (reference sequence). The CDR3 covers 13 residues. CDR3 protein: CATAGQDNQPQHF. DNA of the CDR3: TGTGCCACCGCTGGGCAAGACAATCAGCCCCAGCATTTT.

The V call is TRBV30, the J call TRBJ2-7; D call uncertain. CDR1 GTSNPN and CDR2 SVGIG come from the germline V gene (reference sequence). The CDR3 consists of 12 residues. V was pared by 2 bases and J by 2 bases, with 7 bases between. The CDR3: CAWSRLAYEQYF. Written as DNA, the CDR3 is TGTGCCTGGAGTAGGCTAGCCTACGAGCAGTACTTC.

The chain recombines TRBV11-2 with TRBJ2-1, with TRBD2 matching 8 bases. The CDR3 has 16 residues. Germline V gene lookup returns CDR1 SGHAT and CDR2 FQNNGV. After removal of 5 bases from V and 5 bases from J, the junction contained 11 bases not matched to a gene. CDR3 DNA sequence: TGTGCCAGCAGCCCAGTACGGCGGGGGGATAACAATGAGCAGTTCTTC. Protein product: CASSPVRRGDNNEQFF. The full variable domain, with the rest looked up from reference TRBV11-2 and TRBJ2-1, is EAGVAQSPRYKIIEKRQSVAFWCNPISGHATLYWYQQILGQGPKLLIQFQNNGVVDDSQLPKDRFSAERLKGVDSTLKIQPAKLEDSAVYLCASSPVRRGDNNEQFFGPGTRLTVL.

The chain couples TRBV7-9 to TRBJ1-4; no reliable D call. This CDR3 is built from 13 residues. Germline V CDR1 and CDR2: SEHNR, FQNEAQ (reference sequence). V was clipped by 2 bases and J by 8 bases, with 9 bases between them. The CDR3 DNA is TGTGCCAGCAGCTTACGGTTTGGGGAAAAACTGTTTTTT. This codes for CASSLRFGEKLFF.

The chain carries TRBV29-1 and TRBJ1-2, with D hard to call. Per the germline V gene, CDR1 is SQVTM and CDR2 is ANQGSEA. Trimming took 2 bases from V and 4 from J, leaving 11 bases between them. The CDR3 loop spans 13 amino acids. CDR3 sequence reads: CSVEIGSFYGYTF. The CDR3 coding sequence is TGCAGCGTTGAAATTGGTAGTTTCTATGGCTACACCTTC. Drawing the rest from reference TRBV29-1 and TRBJ1-2, the complete variable domain is SAVISQKPSRDICQRGTSLTIQCQVDSQVTMMFWYRQQPGQSLTLIATANQGSEATYESGFVIDKFPISRPNLTFSTLTVSNMSPEDSSIYLCSVEIGSFYGYTFGSGTRLTVV.

V and J are TRBV2 and TRBJ2-2; TRBD1 is a possible D gene (5 bases). The CDR3 totals 14 residues. With 6 bases removed from V and 4 bases from J, the gap between germline ends came to 12 bases. CDR1 and CDR2 from the germline V gene are SNHLY and FYNNEI. The CDR3, as DNA: TGTGCCAGCAGCTCCTCGACAGCCACCGGGGAGCTGTTTTTT. Residues: CASSSSTATGELFF. Supplemented by reference TRBV2 and TRBJ2-2, the full variable domain reads EPEVTQTPSHQVTQMGQEVILRCVPISNHLYFYWYRQILGQKVEFLVSFYNNEISEKSEIFDDQFSVERPDGSNFTLKIRSTKLEDSAMYFCASSSSTATGELFFGEGSRLTVL.

The gene calls are TRBV9 and TRBJ1-3; D is undetermined. Trimming pared 3 bases from V and 4 bases from J, leaving 14 bases between. From germline, CDR1 is SGDLS and CDR2 YYNGEE. This CDR3 contains 15 residues. The CDR3, as DNA: TGTGCCAGCAGCGCGTCGGCGGGCGGGGGAAACACCATATATTTT. As protein: CASSASAGGGNTIYF.